There are a few counts of the clone carrying this T cell receptor (beta chain). Its antigen remains unidentified. cDNA synthesis used the whole RNA isolate, giving expressed TCRB sequences. Regulatory, naive and central memory T cell samples averaged about 3.5 million reads. Method: immunoSEQ multiplex PCR; TCRdb's copy keeps in-frame clones and lacks some. The sample lists approximately 730,000 clones, 10% to 15% occurring once. This sample was taken from a study of beta chain features in type 1 diabetes. Overall study results and limits: Sampled from patients, naive, central memory and Treg TCRB repertoires appeared more similar than those sampled from healthy donors. In cDNA sequencing, cells with high TCR expression could be over-represented. Reduced insertions and increased deletions marked VDJ junctions in type 1 diabetes patients. Among patients with Type 1 diabetes, TCRB CDR3s were moderately but significantly shorter in every one of the four CD4+ subsets.

This CDR3 spans 16 amino acids. With 4 bases clipped from V and 3 bases from J, the junction kept 7 bases outside the gene matches. Germline-derived CDR1 and CDR2 are SGHRS and YFSETQ. Sequencing input: naive CD4+ T cells from blood. The sequence came from a man aged 18 to 35 with type 1 diabetes. V is TRBV5-1 and J is TRBJ2-1; TRBD2 agrees at 10 bases. CDR3 residues: CASSPRVAGGYNEQFF. The CDR3 bases are TGCGCCAGCAGCCCGAGGGTAGCGGGGGGCTACAATGAGCAGTTCTTC.